This TCR beta chain was observed in a study of CD8 T cells in Susac syndrome. After extraction with the RNeasy kit, about 0.5 to 1 ug of the RNA was reverse transcribed using random hexamers. The TCR beta CDR3 was amplified by immunoSEQ multiplex PCR across 54 Vbeta, 13 Jbeta. Each CDR3 protein gets one entry after TCRdb re-called the immunoSEQ multiplex PCR reads with MiXCR. The sample comprises roughly 200,000 distinct CDR3 sequences, roughly 94% of which are singletons, and around 0.1% rests with the top ten. Sequencing targeted TCR beta in blood CD8+ and CD4+ T cells. FACS enriched CD8+ TEMRA cells, while bulk CD8+ and CD4+ were negatively isolated. The receptor comes from a human donor in good health. The sample taken for sequencing was CD4+ T cells from PBMCs.

The CDR3 loop reads CASNEGGYEQYF. The CDR3 bases are TGTGCCAGCAACGAAGGCGGCTACGAGCAGTACTTC. This chain connects TRBV25-1 to TRBJ2-7; D not certain. Germline CDR1 reads MGHDK; CDR2 reads SYGVNS. Trimming took 7 bases from V and 3 from J, leaving 10 bases between them. The CDR3 has 12 residues.